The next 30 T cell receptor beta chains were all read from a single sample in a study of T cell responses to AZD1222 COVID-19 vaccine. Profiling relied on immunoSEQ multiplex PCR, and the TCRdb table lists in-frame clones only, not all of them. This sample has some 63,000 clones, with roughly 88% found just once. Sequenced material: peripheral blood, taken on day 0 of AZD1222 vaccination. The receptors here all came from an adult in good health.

In nucleotides, the CDR3 is TGTGCCAGCAGTCTCTCCGGTTTTTCGAGCTCCTATAATTCACCCCTCCACTTT. Protein: CASSLSGFSSSYNSPLHF. The V call is TRBV6-6, the J call TRBJ1-6; D gene ambiguous. Germline V lookup: CDR1 MNHNY, CDR2 SVGAGI (reference sequence). The CDR3 covers 18 residues. The V end lost 5 bases, the J end lost 0 bases, and 17 bases lay between the germline ends.

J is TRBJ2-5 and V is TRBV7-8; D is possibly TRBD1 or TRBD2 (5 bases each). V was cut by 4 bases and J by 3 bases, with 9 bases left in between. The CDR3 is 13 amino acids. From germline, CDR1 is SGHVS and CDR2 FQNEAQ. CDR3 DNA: TGTGCCAGCAGCTGGGGACGGGAAGAGACCCAGTACTTC. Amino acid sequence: CASSWGREETQYF.

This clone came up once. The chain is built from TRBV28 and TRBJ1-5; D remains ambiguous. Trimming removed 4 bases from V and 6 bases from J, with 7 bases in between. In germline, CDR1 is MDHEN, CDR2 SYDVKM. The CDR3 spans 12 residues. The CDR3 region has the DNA TGTGCCAGCAGTTCGGCCGGTCAGCCCCAGCATTTT. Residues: CASSSAGQPQHF.

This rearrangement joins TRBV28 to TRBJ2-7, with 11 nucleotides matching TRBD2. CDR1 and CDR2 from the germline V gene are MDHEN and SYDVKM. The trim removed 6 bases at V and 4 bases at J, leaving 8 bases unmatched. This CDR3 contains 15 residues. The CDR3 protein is CASSHFTSGSYEQYF. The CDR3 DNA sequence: TGTGCCAGCAGCCATTTTACTAGCGGGAGTTACGAGCAGTACTTC. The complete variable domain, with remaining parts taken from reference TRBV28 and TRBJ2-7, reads DVKVTQSSRYLVKRTGEKVFLECVQDMDHENMFWYRQDPGLGLRLIYFSYDVKMKEKGDIPEGYSVSREKKERFSLILESASTNQTSMYLCASSHFTSGSYEQYFGPGTRLTVT.

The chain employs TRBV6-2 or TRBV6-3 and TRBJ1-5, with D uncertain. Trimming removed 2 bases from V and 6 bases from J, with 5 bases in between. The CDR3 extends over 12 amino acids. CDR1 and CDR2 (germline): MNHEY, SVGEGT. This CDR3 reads CASSYGSQPQHF. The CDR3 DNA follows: TGTGCCAGCAGTTACGGGTCTCAGCCCCAGCATTTT.

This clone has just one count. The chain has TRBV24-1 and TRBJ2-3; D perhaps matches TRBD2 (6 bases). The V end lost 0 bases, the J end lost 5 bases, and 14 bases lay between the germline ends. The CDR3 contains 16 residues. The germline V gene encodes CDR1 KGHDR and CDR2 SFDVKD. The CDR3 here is CATSDLRGGPVDTQYF. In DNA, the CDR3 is TGTGCCACCAGTGATTTGCGCGGAGGGCCCGTAGATACGCAGTATTTT.

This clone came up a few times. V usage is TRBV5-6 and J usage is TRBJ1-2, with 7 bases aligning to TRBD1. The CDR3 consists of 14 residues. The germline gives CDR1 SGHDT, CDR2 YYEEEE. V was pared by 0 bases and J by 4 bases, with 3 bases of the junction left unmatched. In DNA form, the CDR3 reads TGTGCCAGCAGCTTGGTGACAGGGAGCTATGGCTACACCTTC. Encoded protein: CASSLVTGSYGYTF.

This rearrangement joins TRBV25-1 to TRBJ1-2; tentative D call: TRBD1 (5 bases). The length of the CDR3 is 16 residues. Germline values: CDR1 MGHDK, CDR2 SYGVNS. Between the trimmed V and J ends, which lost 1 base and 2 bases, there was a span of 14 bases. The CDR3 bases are TGTGCCAGCAGTGAATGGAGGGGATTGGGAAACTATGGCTACACCTTC. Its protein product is CASSEWRGLGNYGYTF.

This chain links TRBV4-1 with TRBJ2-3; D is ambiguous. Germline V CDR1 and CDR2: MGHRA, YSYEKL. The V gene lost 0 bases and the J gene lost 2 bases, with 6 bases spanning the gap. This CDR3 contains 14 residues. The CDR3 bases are TGCGCCAGCAGCCAAGATCCCCTCACAGATACGCAGTATTTT. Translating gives CASSQDPLTDTQYF.

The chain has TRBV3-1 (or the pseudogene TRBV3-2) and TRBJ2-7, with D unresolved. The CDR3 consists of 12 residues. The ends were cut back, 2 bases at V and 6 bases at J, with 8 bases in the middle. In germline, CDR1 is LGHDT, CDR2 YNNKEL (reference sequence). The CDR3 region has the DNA TGTGCCAGCAGCCAAAAGCGAAGCGAGCAGTACGTC. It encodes CASSQKRSEQYV.

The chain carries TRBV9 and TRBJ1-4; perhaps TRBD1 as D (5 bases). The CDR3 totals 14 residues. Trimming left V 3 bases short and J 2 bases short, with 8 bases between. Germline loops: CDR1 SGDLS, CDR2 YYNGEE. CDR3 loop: CASSGGTTNEKLFF. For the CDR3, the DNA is TGTGCCAGCAGCGGGGGGACCACTAATGAAAAACTGTTTTTT.

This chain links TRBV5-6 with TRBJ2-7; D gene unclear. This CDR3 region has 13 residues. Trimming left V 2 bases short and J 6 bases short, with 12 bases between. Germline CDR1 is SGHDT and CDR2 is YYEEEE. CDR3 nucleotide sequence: TGTGCCAGCAGCTTCGGTGTCACCTGCGAGCAGTACTTC. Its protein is CASSFGVTCEQYF.

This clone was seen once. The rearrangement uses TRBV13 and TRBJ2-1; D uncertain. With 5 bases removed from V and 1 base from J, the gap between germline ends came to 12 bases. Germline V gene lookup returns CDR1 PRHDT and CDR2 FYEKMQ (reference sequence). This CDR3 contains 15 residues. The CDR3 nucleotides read TGTGCCAGCAGCCCACGATTGGGTTCCTACAATGAGCAGTTCTTC. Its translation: CASSPRLGSYNEQFF.

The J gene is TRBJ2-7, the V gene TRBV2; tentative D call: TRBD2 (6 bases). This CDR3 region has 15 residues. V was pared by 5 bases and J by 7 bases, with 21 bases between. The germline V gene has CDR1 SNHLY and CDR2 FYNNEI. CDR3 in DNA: TGTGCCAGCAGTACTAGCCTCATTAACGAATTGGAGCAGTACTTC. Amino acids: CASSTSLINELEQYF.

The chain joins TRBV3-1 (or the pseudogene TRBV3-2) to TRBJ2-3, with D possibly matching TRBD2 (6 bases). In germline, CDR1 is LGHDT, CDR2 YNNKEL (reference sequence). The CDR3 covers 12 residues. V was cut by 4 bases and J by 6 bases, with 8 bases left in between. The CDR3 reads CASSPRGDTQYF. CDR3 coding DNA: TGTGCCAGCAGCCCCCGGGGGGATACGCAGTATTTT.

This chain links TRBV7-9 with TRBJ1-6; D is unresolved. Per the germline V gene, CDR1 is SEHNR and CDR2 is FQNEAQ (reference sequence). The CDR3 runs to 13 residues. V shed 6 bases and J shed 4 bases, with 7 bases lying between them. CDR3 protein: CASSLDYNSPLHF. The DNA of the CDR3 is TGTGCCAGCAGTTTGGATTATAATTCACCCCTCCACTTT.

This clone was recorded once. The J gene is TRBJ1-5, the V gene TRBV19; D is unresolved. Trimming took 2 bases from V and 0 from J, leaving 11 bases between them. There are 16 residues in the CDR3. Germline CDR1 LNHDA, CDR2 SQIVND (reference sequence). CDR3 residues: CASSIPSPDSNQPQHF. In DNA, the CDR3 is TGTGCCAGTAGTATACCGAGTCCTGATAGCAATCAGCCCCAGCATTTT. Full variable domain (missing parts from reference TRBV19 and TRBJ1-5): DGGITQSPKYLFRKEGQNVTLSCEQNLNHDAMYWYRQDPGQGLRLIYYSQIVNDFQKGDIAEGYSVSREKKESFPLTVTSAQKNPTAFYLCASSIPSPDSNQPQHFGDGTRLSIL.

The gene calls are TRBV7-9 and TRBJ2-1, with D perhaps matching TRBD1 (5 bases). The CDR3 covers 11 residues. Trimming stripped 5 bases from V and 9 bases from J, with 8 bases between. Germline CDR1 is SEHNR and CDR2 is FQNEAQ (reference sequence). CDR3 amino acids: CASSAGSEQFF. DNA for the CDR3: TGTGCCAGCAGCGCAGGGTCTGAGCAGTTCTTC.

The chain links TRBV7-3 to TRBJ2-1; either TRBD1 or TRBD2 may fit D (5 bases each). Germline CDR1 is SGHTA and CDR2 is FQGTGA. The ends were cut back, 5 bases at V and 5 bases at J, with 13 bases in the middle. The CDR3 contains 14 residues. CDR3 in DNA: TGTGCCAGCAGCGGGGGACCGACCGACAATGAGCAGTTCTTC. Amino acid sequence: CASSGGPTDNEQFF.

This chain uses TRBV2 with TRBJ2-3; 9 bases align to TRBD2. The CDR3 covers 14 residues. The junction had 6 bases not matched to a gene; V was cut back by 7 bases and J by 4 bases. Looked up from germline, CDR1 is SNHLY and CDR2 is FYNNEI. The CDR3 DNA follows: TGTGCCAGCAACGCGGGAGGGCCGCCAGATACGCAGTATTTT. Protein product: CASNAGGPPDTQYF.

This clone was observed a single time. The CDR3 DNA reads as TGTGCCAGCAGCCCCGCGGGAGTCGGGACAGATACGCAGTATTTT. Translated, it gives CASSPAGVGTDTQYF. This chain uses TRBV14 with TRBJ2-3; TRBD2 aligns across 7 bases. Germline assignment: CDR1 SGHDN and CDR2 FVKESK. The CDR3 spans 15 residues. V was clipped by 4 bases and J by 3 bases; unmatched bases: 7.

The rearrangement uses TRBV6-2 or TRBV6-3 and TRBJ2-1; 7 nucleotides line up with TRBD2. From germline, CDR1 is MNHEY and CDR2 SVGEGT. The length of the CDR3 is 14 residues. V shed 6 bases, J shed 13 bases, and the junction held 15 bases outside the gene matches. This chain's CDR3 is CASSWWASGENQFF. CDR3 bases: TGTGCCAGCAGCTGGTGGGCTAGCGGTGAAAATCAGTTCTTC.

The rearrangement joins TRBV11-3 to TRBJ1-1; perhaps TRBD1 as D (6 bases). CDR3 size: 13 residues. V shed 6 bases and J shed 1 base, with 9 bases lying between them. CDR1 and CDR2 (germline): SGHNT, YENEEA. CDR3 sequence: CASSWTANTEAFF. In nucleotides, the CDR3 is TGTGCCAGCAGTTGGACAGCGAACACTGAAGCTTTCTTT.

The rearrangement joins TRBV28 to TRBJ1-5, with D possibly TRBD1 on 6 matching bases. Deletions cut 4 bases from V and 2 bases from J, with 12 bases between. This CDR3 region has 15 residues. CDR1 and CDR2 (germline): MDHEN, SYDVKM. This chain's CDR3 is CASSSSAGGNQPQHF. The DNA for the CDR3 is TGTGCCAGCAGTTCCTCGGCAGGGGGCAATCAGCCCCAGCATTTT.

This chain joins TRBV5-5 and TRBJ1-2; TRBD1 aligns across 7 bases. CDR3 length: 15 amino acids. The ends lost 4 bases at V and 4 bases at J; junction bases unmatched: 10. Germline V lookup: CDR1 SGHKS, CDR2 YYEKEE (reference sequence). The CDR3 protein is CASSTGLGTVYGYTF. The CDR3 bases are TGTGCCAGCAGCACCGGACTCGGGACAGTCTATGGCTACACCTTC.

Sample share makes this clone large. CDR3 bases: TGTGCCAGCAGTGGACAGGGGAGGGGTGAAAAACTGTTTTTT. This sequence encodes CASSGQGRGEKLFF. V is TRBV2 and J is TRBJ1-4, with 8 nucleotides matching TRBD1. V lost 4 bases, J lost 7 bases, and 5 bases stayed unmatched. Germline V gene sequence: CDR1 SNHLY, CDR2 FYNNEI. The CDR3 contains 14 residues. Full variable domain (rest looked up from reference TRBV2 and TRBJ1-4): EPEVTQTPSHQVTQMGQEVILRCVPISNHLYFYWYRQILGQKVEFLVSFYNNEISEKSEIFDDQFSVERPDGSNFTLKIRSTKLEDSAMYFCASSGQGRGEKLFFGSGTQLSVL.

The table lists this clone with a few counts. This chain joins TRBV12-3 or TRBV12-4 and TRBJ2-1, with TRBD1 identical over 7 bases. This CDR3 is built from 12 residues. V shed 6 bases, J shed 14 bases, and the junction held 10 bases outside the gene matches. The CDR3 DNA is TGTGCCAGCAGCCCCCAAGGGGGCAAAGAGTTCTTC. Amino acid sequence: CASSPQGGKEFF.

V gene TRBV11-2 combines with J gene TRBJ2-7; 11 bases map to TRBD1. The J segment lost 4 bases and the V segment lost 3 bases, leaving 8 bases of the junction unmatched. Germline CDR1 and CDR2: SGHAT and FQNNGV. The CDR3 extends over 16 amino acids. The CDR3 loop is CASSFLGQGVTYEQYF. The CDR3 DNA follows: TGTGCCAGCAGCTTCCTGGGACAGGGGGTTACGTACGAGCAGTACTTC.

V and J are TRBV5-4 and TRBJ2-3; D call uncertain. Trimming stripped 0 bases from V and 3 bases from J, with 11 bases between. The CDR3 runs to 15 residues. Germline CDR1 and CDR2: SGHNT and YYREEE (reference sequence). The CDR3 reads CASSLGLESTDTQYF. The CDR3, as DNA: TGTGCCAGCAGCTTGGGATTGGAGAGTACAGATACGCAGTATTTT.

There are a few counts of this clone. The CDR3 region is CASSPGQGSREQYF. The CDR3 region has the DNA TGTGCCAGCAGCCCGGGACAGGGATCGAGGGAGCAGTACTTC. The rearrangement uses TRBV7-2 and TRBJ2-7; 9 nucleotides line up with TRBD1. Germline-derived CDR1 and CDR2 are SGHTA and FQGNSA. There are 14 residues in the CDR3. Germline trimming cut 5 bases from V and 7 bases from J; bases unmatched to any gene: 9.